These T cell receptor beta chains were read from a single sample in a study of blood T cell repertoires in COVID-19. The data were produced by immunoSEQ multiplex PCR, yet TCRdb's version contains in-frame clones alone and is incomplete. In the table there are under 200,000 clones, around nine tenths of which are singletons. Sequencing was carried out using peripheral blood. The receptors come from a man aged 50 to 60 with acute or convalescent COVID-19. Both conserved end residues are part of each CDR3. Each record gives: V gene, J gene, D gene, clone size, CDR3 DNA, CDR3 protein. A D gene is named only where the DNA matches it firmly. Not every row has a clone size; where given, it reads once, few, many or a size class.

v_call: TRBV24-1; j_call: TRBJ2-3; d_call: NA; clone_size: few; cdr3_nt: TGTGCCACCAGTCGAGGCGGATCAGATACGCAGTATTTT; cdr3_aa: CATSRGGSDTQYF
v_call: TRBV28; j_call: TRBJ1-3; d_call: NA; clone_size: NA; cdr3_nt: TGTGCCATCGGGCGAGTGGGGAGCTCTGGAAACACCATATATTTT; cdr3_aa: CAIGRVGSSGNTIYF
v_call: TRBV28; j_call: TRBJ2-3; d_call: TRBD2; clone_size: NA; cdr3_nt: TGTGCCAGCAGTTTACTAGCGGGGGTAGATACGCAGTATTTT; cdr3_aa: CASSLLAGVDTQYF
v_call: TRBV27; j_call: TRBJ1-5; d_call: NA; clone_size: NA; cdr3_nt: TGTGCCACCCGAGGCATGGAACCCCAGCATTTT; cdr3_aa: CATRGMEPQHF
v_call: TRBV28; j_call: TRBJ1-5; d_call: NA; clone_size: once; cdr3_nt: TGTGCCAGCACCCCAGGGGACCAGCCCCAGCATTTT; cdr3_aa: CASTPGDQPQHF
v_call: TRBV7-8; j_call: TRBJ2-6; d_call: NA; clone_size: NA; cdr3_nt: TGTGCCAGCAGCTTAGTAAACTCTGGGGCCAACGTCCTGACTTTC; cdr3_aa: CASSLVNSGANVLTF
v_call: TRBV6-5; j_call: TRBJ1-1; d_call: NA; clone_size: NA; cdr3_nt: TGTGCCAGCACCCTCCGATCTGGGGCTTATCAGGAGGCTTTCTTT; cdr3_aa: CASTLRSGAYQEAFF
v_call: TRBV5-1; j_call: TRBJ1-6; d_call: TRBD1; clone_size: NA; cdr3_nt: TGCGCCAGCAGCTCGGGACAGGGCTTGGGGTCACCCCTCCACTTT; cdr3_aa: CASSSGQGLGSPLHF
v_call: TRBV2; j_call: TRBJ1-3; d_call: NA; clone_size: once; cdr3_nt: TGTGCCAGCAGAACAGGGAGCTCTGGAAACACCATATATTTT; cdr3_aa: CASRTGSSGNTIYF
v_call: TRBV9; j_call: TRBJ1-2; d_call: NA; clone_size: NA; cdr3_nt: TGTGCCAGCAGCCCAGGGGCCTCCAACTATGGCTACACCTTC; cdr3_aa: CASSPGASNYGYTF
v_call: TRBV2; j_call: TRBJ1-1; d_call: TRBD1; clone_size: NA; cdr3_nt: TGTGCCAGCAGCTTGGGACAGGGGAACACTGAAGCTTTCTTT; cdr3_aa: CASSLGQGNTEAFF
v_call: TRBV19; j_call: TRBJ1-5; d_call: TRBD1; clone_size: NA; cdr3_nt: TGTGCCAGTAGTACCCTGGACAGGGGCAGTCAGCCCCAGCATTTT; cdr3_aa: CASSTLDRGSQPQHF
v_call: TRBV5-4; j_call: TRBJ2-2; d_call: TRBD2; clone_size: NA; cdr3_nt: TGTGCCAGCAGCACAAAGCGGGAAGGGAACACCGGGGAGCTGTTTTTT; cdr3_aa: CASSTKREGNTGELFF
v_call: TRBV27; j_call: TRBJ2-3; d_call: TRBD1; clone_size: NA; cdr3_nt: TGTGCCAGCAGGAACAGGGGGGGCACAGATACGCAGTATTTT; cdr3_aa: CASRNRGGTDTQYF
v_call: TRBV29-1; j_call: TRBJ1-4; d_call: NA; clone_size: NA; cdr3_nt: TGCAGCGTTGAAGTTCAGGAGGGTGAAAAACTGTTTTTT; cdr3_aa: CSVEVQEGEKLFF
v_call: TRBV7-2; j_call: TRBJ2-6; d_call: NA; clone_size: NA; cdr3_nt: TGTGCCAGCAGCGCCGGGAGTTACTCTGGGGCCAACGTCCTGACTTTC; cdr3_aa: CASSAGSYSGANVLTF
v_call: TRBV5-1; j_call: TRBJ2-2; d_call: NA; clone_size: NA; cdr3_nt: TGCGCCAGCAGCTTCTATGGACAGCCGAACACCGGGGAGCTGTTTTTT; cdr3_aa: CASSFYGQPNTGELFF
v_call: TRBV10-3; j_call: TRBJ2-2; d_call: TRBD2; clone_size: NA; cdr3_nt: TGTGCCATCAGCGGTGGACTAGGGTTAACCGGGGAGCTGTTTTTT; cdr3_aa: CAISGGLGLTGELFF
v_call: TRBV19; j_call: TRBJ1-3; d_call: TRBD1; clone_size: few; cdr3_nt: TGTGCCAGTAGTTCAACAGGGGGCACTGGAAACACCATATATTTT; cdr3_aa: CASSSTGGTGNTIYF
v_call: TRBV7-9; j_call: TRBJ2-1; d_call: NA; clone_size: NA; cdr3_nt: TGTGCCAGCAGCTTAGGAGAAGGACAGACAATGACGCAGTTCTTC; cdr3_aa: CASSLGEGQTMTQFF
v_call: TRBV10-1; j_call: TRBJ2-3; d_call: NA; clone_size: NA; cdr3_nt: TGCGCCAGCAGTGAGGCCCGGGGGGCTCTCACAGATACGCAGTATTTT; cdr3_aa: CASSEARGALTDTQYF
v_call: TRBV7-8; j_call: TRBJ1-2; d_call: TRBD1; clone_size: few; cdr3_nt: TGTGCCAGCAGCTCACCGAAAGACAGGGACGACGATGGCTACACCTTC; cdr3_aa: CASSSPKDRDDDGYTF
v_call: TRBV10-3; j_call: TRBJ1-3; d_call: NA; clone_size: NA; cdr3_nt: TGTGCCATCAGTCCGCTCACAGGAAACACCATATATTTT; cdr3_aa: CAISPLTGNTIYF
v_call: TRBV7-3; j_call: TRBJ2-2; d_call: TRBD2; clone_size: NA; cdr3_nt: TGTGCCAGCAGCTTAAGGGGGCTAGCGGGGGCGAACACCGGGGAGCTGTTTTTT; cdr3_aa: CASSLRGLAGANTGELFF
v_call: TRBV28; j_call: TRBJ1-3; d_call: TRBD1; clone_size: NA; cdr3_nt: TGTGCCAGCAGTTTTGGAGGGGGCAGGGGATTCCTCGGAAACACCATATATTTT; cdr3_aa: CASSFGGGRGFLGNTIYF
v_call: TRBV3-1/TRBV3-2; j_call: TRBJ2-1; d_call: NA; clone_size: NA; cdr3_nt: TGTGCCAGCTCTGGGGCATCAGCGGGTAACAATGAGCAGTTCTTC; cdr3_aa: CASSGASAGNNEQFF
v_call: TRBV7-6; j_call: TRBJ2-1; d_call: TRBD2; clone_size: NA; cdr3_nt: TGTGCCAGCAGCTTAGCGGGGGGGTACAATGAGCAGTTCTTC; cdr3_aa: CASSLAGGYNEQFF
v_call: TRBV28; j_call: TRBJ1-4; d_call: NA; clone_size: NA; cdr3_nt: TGTGCCAGCAGTACAGGGTGGGCTAATGAAAAACTGTTTTTT; cdr3_aa: CASSTGWANEKLFF
v_call: TRBV27; j_call: TRBJ2-3; d_call: TRBD1; clone_size: once; cdr3_nt: TGTGCCAGCAGTTTATTGGGGACAGGGGCGACAGATACGCAGTATTTT; cdr3_aa: CASSLLGTGATDTQYF
v_call: TRBV10-3; j_call: TRBJ1-1; d_call: NA; clone_size: NA; cdr3_nt: TGTGCCATCAAGGGAGGCACTGAAGCTTTCTTT; cdr3_aa: CAIKGGTEAFF
v_call: TRBV7-9; j_call: TRBJ1-1; d_call: TRBD1; clone_size: NA; cdr3_nt: TGTGCCAGCAGGCTCAGACAGGGGGAGAACACTGAAGCTTTCTTT; cdr3_aa: CASRLRQGENTEAFF
v_call: TRBV7-2; j_call: TRBJ2-7; d_call: NA; clone_size: once; cdr3_nt: TGTGCCAGCAGCTTAGGGGGCAGAATCTACGAGCAGTACTTC; cdr3_aa: CASSLGGRIYEQYF
v_call: TRBV12-5; j_call: TRBJ1-1; d_call: NA; clone_size: NA; cdr3_nt: TGTGCTAGTGGTTACCAAACAGGAACTCAGAACACTGAAGCTTTCTTT; cdr3_aa: CASGYQTGTQNTEAFF
v_call: TRBV19; j_call: TRBJ1-1; d_call: TRBD1; clone_size: NA; cdr3_nt: TGTGCCACGGCCCGAACAGGGGCGGACACTGAAGCTTTCTTT; cdr3_aa: CATARTGADTEAFF
v_call: TRBV6-6; j_call: TRBJ1-1; d_call: NA; clone_size: NA; cdr3_nt: TGTGCCAGCAGTTACCCAGGAGGAGGCACTGAAGCTTTCTTT; cdr3_aa: CASSYPGGGTEAFF
v_call: TRBV2; j_call: TRBJ1-2; d_call: NA; clone_size: NA; cdr3_nt: TGTGCCAGCAGCGGGCGGACATCTACCCTCTATGGGGGCTACACCTTC; cdr3_aa: CASSGRTSTLYGGYTF
v_call: TRBV2; j_call: TRBJ2-5; d_call: NA; clone_size: NA; cdr3_nt: TGTGCCAGCAGAGGCGGACAGCAAGAGACCCAGTACTTC; cdr3_aa: CASRGGQQETQYF